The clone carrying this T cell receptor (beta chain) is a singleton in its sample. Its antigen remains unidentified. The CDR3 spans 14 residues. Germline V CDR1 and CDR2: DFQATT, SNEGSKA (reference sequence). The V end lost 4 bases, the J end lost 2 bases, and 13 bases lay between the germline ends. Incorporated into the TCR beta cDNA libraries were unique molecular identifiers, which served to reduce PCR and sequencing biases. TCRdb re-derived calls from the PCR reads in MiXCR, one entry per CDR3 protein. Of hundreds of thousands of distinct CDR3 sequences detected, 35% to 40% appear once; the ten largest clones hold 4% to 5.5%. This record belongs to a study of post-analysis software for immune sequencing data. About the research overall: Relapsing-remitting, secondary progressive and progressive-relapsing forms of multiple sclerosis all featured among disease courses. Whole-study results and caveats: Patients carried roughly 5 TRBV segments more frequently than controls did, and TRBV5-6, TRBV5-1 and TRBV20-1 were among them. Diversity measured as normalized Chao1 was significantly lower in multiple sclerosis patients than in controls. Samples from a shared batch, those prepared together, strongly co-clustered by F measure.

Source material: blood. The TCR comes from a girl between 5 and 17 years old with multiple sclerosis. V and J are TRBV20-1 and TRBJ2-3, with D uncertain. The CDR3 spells CSAKRPTYTDTQYF. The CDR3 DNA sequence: TGCAGTGCTAAGAGGCCTACCTACACAGATACGCAGTATTTT.